This T cell receptor beta chain was profiled in a study of CD8+CD57+ T cells in acquired aplastic anemia. The study's findings and limits: There were fewer than 35 CD8+ CDR3 sequences that occurred in both patients and controls.

With 1 base clipped from V and 0 bases from J, the junction kept 1 base outside the gene matches. The CDR3 runs to 15 residues. In germline, CDR1 is SGHVS, CDR2 FNYEAQ. TCR beta VDJ and CDR3 profiles were obtained from a genomic DNA template. From the reads, TCRdb called clonotypes with MiXCR, one entry per CDR3 protein. The top ten clones hold around 60% of a sample with some 200,000 distinct CDR3 sequences, 65% of them seen once. Those patients picked for sequencing had displayed CD8+CD57+ cell expansion on flow cytometry. A remark on this clonotype: What it recognizes is unknown.

Material for sequencing was sorted CD4+, CD8+, or CD8+CD57+ T cells (not recorded which) from PBMCs. V is TRBV7-6 and J is TRBJ1-2; TRBD1 matches 8 bases. This receptor was identified in a human donor with aplastic anemia. CDR3 nucleotides: TGTGCCAGCAGCTTAGAGACAGGGGCTAACTATGGCTACACCTTC. This encodes CASSLETGANYGYTF. Based on the CDR3 plus reference TRBV7-6 and TRBJ1-2, the full variable domain is GAGVSQSPRYKVTKRGQDVALRCDPISGHVSLYWYRQALGQGPEFLTYFNYEAQQDKSGLPNDRFSAERPEGSISTLTIQRTEQRDSAMYRCASSLETGANYGYTFGSGTRLTVV.